This T cell receptor beta chain comes out of a study of T cell clonotyping in hematopoietic cell transplantation. Points from the study as a whole: Graft donor and pretransplant recipient Inverse Simpson Index values predicted broader posttransplant TCR diversity. At the given depth, recipient repertoires were over 95% de novo clonotypes. Recipient TCR diversity dropped after transplant; expanded clonotypes rose from day 30 to 180.

Recipient blood drawn about 28 days pretransplant and days 30, 100, 180 after. Here immunoSEQ multiplex PCR was the method, and the copy in TCRdb shows in-frame clones only, minus some. The sample shows 6,500 to 8,000 clones, nearly 99% of them seen only once. With 0 bases removed from V and 2 bases from J, the gap between germline ends came to 5 bases. In germline, CDR1 is SGHNT, CDR2 YENEEA. The CDR3 length is 15 residues. Points on this clone: The target antigen is unknown.

J is TRBJ2-6 and V is TRBV11-3, with a possible D match to TRBD1 (5 bases). This TCR derives from a male patient between 55 and 70 years old who had an allogeneic stem cell transplant from a related donor, so the T cells may come from the graft donor. Some clones in this sample may be carry-over from other donors' samples. The source was PBMCs, collected 30 days after allogeneic stem cell transplant. The CDR3 loop is CASSLEGAGANVLTF. The DNA of the CDR3 is TGTGCCAGCAGCTTAGAAGGGGCTGGGGCCAACGTCCTGACTTTC.